Listed below are T cell receptor beta chains from one sample, sequenced in a study of human T cells and chemical hapten exposure. MiXCR, run by TCRdb on the RACE reads, gives a single entry per CDR3 protein. The table includes roughly 130,000 distinct CDR3 sequences, about 9.4% detected once. The sequenced sample was whole blood. Source of these receptors: a male donor in good health. Some clones in this sample may be carry-over from other donors' samples. CDR3s include the opening cysteine and the closing phenylalanine or tryptophan. A D gene is named only where the DNA matches it firmly. Size values are once, few and many counts, or a class for expanded clones, and some rows have none.

D: NA
J: TRBJ2-7
size: NA
V: TRBV9
CDR3: CASSVSHNRVGDEQYF
DNA: TGTGCCAGCAGCGTAAGCCACAACAGGGTAGGCGACGAGCAGTACTTC

D: NA
J: TRBJ1-1
size: few
V: TRBV20-1
CDR3: CSARDILNTEAFF
DNA: TGCAGTGCTAGAGATATACTGAACACTGAAGCTTTCTTT

D: TRBD2
J: TRBJ2-5
size: few
V: TRBV19
CDR3: CASSLGLAAYQETQYF
DNA: TGTGCCAGTAGTCTGGGACTAGCGGCCTACCAAGAGACCCAGTACTTC

D: NA
J: TRBJ2-1
size: few
V: TRBV4-3
CDR3: CASSQDRRTYNEQFF
DNA: TGCGCCAGCAGCCAAGATCGACGCACCTACAATGAGCAGTTCTTC

D: NA
J: TRBJ2-2
size: few
V: TRBV27
CDR3: CASSSVQGLTGELFF
DNA: TGTGCCAGCAGTTCCGTACAGGGATTAACCGGGGAGCTGTTTTTT

D: NA
J: TRBJ2-2
size: NA
V: TRBV15
CDR3: CATSKRPDTGELFF
DNA: TGTGCCACCAGCAAACGACCGGACACCGGGGAGCTGTTTTTT

D: TRBD1
J: TRBJ1-4
size: NA
V: TRBV20-1
CDR3: CSARGQRGTGEKLFF
DNA: TGCAGTGCTAGAGGTCAGAGGGGGACAGGTGAAAAACTGTTTTTT

D: NA
J: TRBJ1-6
size: few
V: TRBV12-3/TRBV12-4
CDR3: CASSLREAVNSPLHF
DNA: TGTGCCAGCAGCCTGCGGGAGGCGGTAAATTCACCCCTCCACTTT

D: NA
J: TRBJ2-5
size: NA
V: TRBV19
CDR3: CASSIGRAPTGPLQETQYF
DNA: TGTGCCAGTAGTATCGGTAGGGCCCCGACTGGGCCCCTGCAAGAGACCCAGTACTTC

D: NA
J: TRBJ1-5
size: NA
V: TRBV7-4
CDR3: CASSLALAQRKSNQPQHF
DNA: TGTGCCAGCAGCTTAGCTCTGGCACAGCGAAAGAGTAATCAGCCCCAGCATTTT

D: TRBD2
J: TRBJ2-3
size: NA
V: TRBV11-3
CDR3: CASSSSLAPNTDTQYF
DNA: TGTGCCAGCAGCTCCTCACTAGCGCCCAACACAGATACGCAGTATTTT

D: NA
J: TRBJ2-3
size: many
V: TRBV11-2
CDR3: CASSQGGVTDTQYF
DNA: TGTGCCAGCAGCCAAGGAGGCGTCACAGATACGCAGTATTTT

D: TRBD1
J: TRBJ1-1
size: NA
V: TRBV5-3
CDR3: CARSPRNRGTNTEAFF
DNA: TGTGCCAGAAGCCCCAGAAACAGGGGCACTAACACTGAAGCTTTCTTT

D: NA
J: TRBJ1-2
size: NA
V: TRBV6-5
CDR3: CASSYSGGSDGYTF
DNA: TGTGCCAGCAGTTACTCGGGGGGTTCTGATGGCTACACCTTC

D: NA
J: TRBJ2-5
size: NA
V: TRBV7-7
CDR3: CASSSSVGGQETQYF
DNA: TGTGCCAGCAGCTCCTCTGTCGGAGGGCAAGAGACCCAGTACTTC

D: NA
J: TRBJ2-1
size: NA
V: TRBV10-3
CDR3: CAIGTGTDHNEQFF
DNA: TGTGCCATCGGCACCGGGACCGACCACAATGAGCAGTTCTTC

D: NA
J: TRBJ1-1
size: many
V: TRBV10-3
CDR3: CAISEGGEAFF
DNA: TGTGCCATCAGTGAGGGGGGTGAAGCTTTCTTT

D: TRBD1
J: TRBJ1-5
size: many
V: TRBV15
CDR3: CATRGLDRTNQPQHF
DNA: TGTGCCACCAGGGGACTGGACAGGACGAATCAGCCCCAGCATTTT

D: NA
J: TRBJ1-5
size: NA
V: TRBV2
CDR3: CASSVFRGARQPQHF
DNA: TGTGCCAGCAGTGTTTTCAGGGGCGCGAGGCAGCCCCAGCATTTT

D: NA
J: TRBJ1-2
size: many
V: TRBV4-1
CDR3: CASSQVLVAGPSRYGYTF
DNA: TGCGCCAGCAGCCAGGTCTTGGTGGCAGGGCCCTCCCGGTATGGCTACACCTTC

D: TRBD2
J: TRBJ2-7
size: many
V: TRBV9
CDR3: CASSVTGGPLFNEQYF
DNA: TGTGCCAGCAGCGTAACGGGAGGGCCTTTATTTAACGAGCAGTACTTC

D: NA
J: TRBJ1-3
size: many
V: TRBV12-3/TRBV12-4
CDR3: CASRRDSSGNTIYF
DNA: TGTGCCAGCAGGAGAGACAGCTCTGGAAACACCATATATTTT